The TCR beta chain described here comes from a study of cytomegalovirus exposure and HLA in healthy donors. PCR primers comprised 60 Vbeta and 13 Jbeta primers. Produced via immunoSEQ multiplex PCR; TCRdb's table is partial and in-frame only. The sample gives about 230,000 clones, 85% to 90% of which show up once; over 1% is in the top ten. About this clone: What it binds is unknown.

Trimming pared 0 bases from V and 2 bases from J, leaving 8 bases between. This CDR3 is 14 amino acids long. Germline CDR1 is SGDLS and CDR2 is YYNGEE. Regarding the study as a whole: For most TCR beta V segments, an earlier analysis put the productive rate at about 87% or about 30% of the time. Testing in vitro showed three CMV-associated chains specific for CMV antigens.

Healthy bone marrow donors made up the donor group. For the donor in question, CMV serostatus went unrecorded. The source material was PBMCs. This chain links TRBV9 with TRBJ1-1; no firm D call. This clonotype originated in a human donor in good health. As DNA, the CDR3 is TGTGCCAGCAGCGTAGAGGAGATAAACACTGAAGCTTTCTTT. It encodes CASSVEEINTEAFF.